Given below is one T cell receptor (beta chain) in context. Its cognate antigen is unknown. These data come from a study of CD8+CD57+ T cells in acquired aplastic anemia. Whole-study context: When averaged, DNA from sorted CD4+ and CD8+ cells came to 3.2 ug. The average read count for CD4+ cells in healthy donors was 8.5 million to 11 million.

CDR1 SGHVS and CDR2 FQNEAQ come from the germline V gene. The CDR3 consists of 16 residues. V gave up 6 bases and J gave up 5 bases, with 20 bases separating them. Study observations and caveats: Patients did not significantly differ from controls in CD8+ Simpson's diversity. Patients and controls shared some 30 CD8+ CDR3 sequences.

Genomic DNA provided the template from which TCR beta VDJ and CDR3 profiles were obtained. TCRdb processed the reads anew with MiXCR; each CDR3 protein has one entry. Of fewer than 250,000 distinct CDR3 sequences in the sample, around 59% were seen once. What was sequenced was sorted CD4+, CD8+, or CD8+CD57+ T cells (not recorded which) from PBMCs. The chain carries TRBV7-8 and TRBJ1-5; D is unclear. The receptor comes from a human donor in good health, serving as a control. The CDR3 DNA reads TGTGCCAGCAGATTAAATGCCCCTGACTACGATCAGCCCCAGCATTTT. Translation gives CASRLNAPDYDQPQHF.